This T cell receptor beta chain was sequenced in a study of shared clonotypes between healthy human individuals. PCR replicates from unsorted PBMC used about 290 ng DNA, and this amount was some 31,000 T cell genomes. The method was immunoSEQ multiplex PCR; TCRdb's version includes in-frame clones alone and lacks a portion of them. The sample records approximately 500,000 clones, about four fifths being singletons. The sequence was collected from a woman aged 35 to 49 in good health. Some clones in this sample may be carry-over from other donors' samples. Sequencing used PBMCs.

Here the CDR3 reads CASSLVSGRGTGELFF. For the CDR3, the DNA is TGTGCCAGCAGCTTAGTCAGCGGGAGAGGCACCGGGGAGCTGTTTTTT. The chain carries TRBV7-2 and TRBJ2-2, with 8 bases matching TRBD2. The germline gives CDR1 SGHTA, CDR2 FQGNSA. The CDR3 loop spans 16 amino acids. V lost 1 base and J lost 4; bases outside the gene matches: 5.